These 20 T cell receptor beta chains share one sample of origin, sequenced in a study of T-cell reconstitution after alpha-beta-depleted transplantation in children. During its preparation, the TCRbeta library received unique molecular identifiers. TCRdb re-called the PCR reads through MiXCR, storing one row per CDR3 protein. Among fewer than 550,000 distinct CDR3 sequences listed, roughly an eighth were seen once. Sequenced material: PBMCs, mostly from graft donor cells, taken 180 days after TCRalphabeta/CD19-depleted stem cell transplant. Receptor source: a female patient under 10 years old who had a stem cell transplant for aplastic anemia, so the T cells may come from the graft donor.

This rearrangement joins TRBV9 to TRBJ2-2; 7 bases match TRBD1. Germline V gene data show CDR1 as SGDLS and CDR2 as YYNGEE. The CDR3 has 14 residues. V shed 8 bases, J shed 3 bases, and the junction held 7 bases outside the gene matches. This CDR3 is CASNSGGYTGELFF. The CDR3, as DNA: TGTGCCAGTAATTCAGGGGGATACACCGGGGAGCTGTTTTTT.

This clonotype was seen more than once but under ten times. The CDR3 sequence: CASSPGGQGTDTQYF. Here the CDR3 DNA reads TGTGCCAGCAGCCCCGGGGGACAGGGCACAGATACGCAGTATTTT. The chain uses TRBV28 and TRBJ2-3; 8 bases are shared with TRBD1. The CDR3 is made up of 15 amino acids. The V and J ends lost 6 bases and 1 base, in that order; junction bases with no gene match: 6. The germline V gene has CDR1 MDHEN and CDR2 SYDVKM.

This clonotype occurred many times. This chain joins TRBV28 and TRBJ1-1; D remains ambiguous. The CDR3 consists of 13 residues. V was shortened by 1 base and J by 7 bases, with 10 bases between the two germline ends. Germline V CDR1 and CDR2: MDHEN, SYDVKM. CDR3 sequence (DNA): TGTGCCAGCAGTTTATCCTACCTCGGTGAAGCTTTCTTT. Protein: CASSLSYLGEAFF.

Only a few counts were recorded for this clonotype. The chain has TRBV7-9 and TRBJ2-3, with TRBD1 as a possible D gene (6 bases). This CDR3 has 16 amino acids. V was pared by 5 bases and J by 0 bases, with 15 bases between. Germline loops: CDR1 SEHNR, CDR2 FQNEAQ (reference sequence). The CDR3 nucleotides are TGTGCCAGCAGCCCCGGACAGACTACTAGCACAGATACGCAGTATTTT. Translating gives CASSPGQTTSTDTQYF.

The chain employs TRBV5-1 and TRBJ2-7, with D perhaps matching TRBD2 (6 bases). Germline CDR1 SGHRS, CDR2 YFSETQ. Trimming stripped 3 bases from V and 2 bases from J, with 15 bases between. This CDR3 has 15 residues. In nucleotides, the CDR3 is TGCGCCAGCAGCTCGGGAGCAACCACCCCCTACGAGCAGTACTTC. As protein: CASSSGATTPYEQYF.

The genes are TRBV29-1 and TRBJ1-2, with 7 nucleotides matching TRBD1. This CDR3 contains 13 residues. J gave up 2 bases and V 6 bases, and 6 bases lay outside the gene matches. Germline CDR1 SQVTM, CDR2 ANQGSEA. DNA of the CDR3: TGCAGCGTCGACAGGGTAGTAAACTATGGCTACACCTTC. It specifies CSVDRVVNYGYTF.

The sample holds a few counts of this clonotype. The genes are TRBV9 and TRBJ2-3, with TRBD2 identical over 8 bases. This CDR3 region has 16 residues. J lost 6 bases, V lost 3 bases, and 12 bases had no gene match. Germline V CDR1 and CDR2: SGDLS, YYNGEE. The CDR3 DNA reads TGTGCCAGCAGCGGACGCACTAGCGGAAGATGGGATACGCAGTATTTT. As protein: CASSGRTSGRWDTQYF. Filled out from reference TRBV9 and TRBJ2-3, the complete variable domain reads DSGVTQTPKHLITATGQRVTLRCSPRSGDLSVYWYQQSLDQGLQFLIQYYNGEERAKGNILERFSAQQFPDLHSELNLSSLELGDSALYFCASSGRTSGRWDTQYFGPGTRLTVL.

This clonotype has only a few counts. The CDR3, as DNA: TGCGCCAGCAGCTTGGGGGTACAGGGTTTCCCTAACCAAGAGACCCAGTACTTC. As protein: CASSLGVQGFPNQETQYF. This chain connects TRBV5-1 to TRBJ2-5; maybe TRBD1 (6 bases). Germline CDR1 and CDR2: SGHRS and YFSETQ. Trimming took off 0 bases at V and 0 bases at J, with 18 bases between the two ends. This CDR3 region has 18 residues.

The gene calls are TRBV7-2 and TRBJ1-1; D unclear. V was cut by 4 bases and J by 4 bases, with 13 bases left in between. CDR3 length: 14 residues. From germline, CDR1 is SGHTA and CDR2 FQGNSA. In DNA form, the CDR3 reads TGTGCCAGCAGCTCACAGATGAGGGTCACTGAAGCTTTCTTT. Its protein is CASSSQMRVTEAFF.

The gene calls are TRBV7-3 and TRBJ2-2, with 7 bases matching TRBD2. This CDR3 is 17 amino acids long. Unmatched junction bases numbered 8, after V lost 0 bases and J lost 4 bases. The germline V gene has CDR1 SGHTA and CDR2 FQGTGA. The CDR3 nucleotides read TGTGCCAGCAGCTTAACTCCATGGCGGGAGAGCACCGGGGAGCTGTTTTTT. This encodes CASSLTPWRESTGELFF. Using reference TRBV7-3 and TRBJ2-2 for the parts outside the CDR3, the full variable domain is GAGVSQTPSNKVTEKGKYVELRCDPISGHTALYWYRQSLGQGPEFLIYFQGTGAADDSGLPNDRFFAVRPEGSVSTLKIQRTERGDSAVYLCASSLTPWRESTGELFFGEGSRLTVL.

This clonotype has a count of ten or more. The chain employs TRBV12-5 and TRBJ1-1, with 7 bases that match TRBD1. The length of the CDR3 is 18 residues. In germline, CDR1 is LGHNT, CDR2 FRNRAP. Unmatched junction bases numbered 20, after V lost 9 bases and J lost 1 base. The chain's CDR3 is CARGGTDRVSQWNTEAFF. The CDR3 DNA is TGTGCTAGGGGGGGTACAGACAGGGTGTCGCAGTGGAACACTGAAGCTTTCTTT.

This chain connects TRBV28 to TRBJ2-5; no reliable D call. Germline loops: CDR1 MDHEN, CDR2 SYDVKM. The germline V and J ends were trimmed by 5 bases and 2 bases, with 12 bases remaining between them. The CDR3 runs to 14 residues. The CDR3 coding sequence is TGTGCCAGCAGTGGGTATACGGTACAAGAGACCCAGTACTTC. Its translation: CASSGYTVQETQYF.

This CDR3 is CASSFRDRGYEQYF. The CDR3 DNA is TGTGCCAGCAGCTTTCGGGACAGGGGCTACGAGCAGTACTTC. The J gene is TRBJ2-7, the V gene TRBV5-5; 10 nucleotides agree with TRBD1. Germline V gene lookup returns CDR1 SGHKS and CDR2 YYEKEE (reference sequence). The CDR3 is 14 residues long. With 2 bases clipped from V and 3 bases from J, the junction kept 2 bases outside the gene matches.

V is TRBV29-1 and J is TRBJ2-4; 13 nucleotides agree with TRBD2. V was pared by 4 bases and J by 0 bases, with 9 bases of the junction left unmatched. The CDR3 has 18 residues. CDR1 and CDR2 (germline): SQVTM, ANQGSEA. DNA for the CDR3: TGCAGCGTTGGGGGACTAGCGGGGTTCAATATAGCCAAAAACATTCAGTACTTC. Encoded protein: CSVGGLAGFNIAKNIQYF.

This clonotype was counted between two and nine times. The genes are TRBV5-1 and TRBJ2-2; 8 bases are shared with TRBD1. The CDR3 runs to 16 residues. J was trimmed by 5 bases and V by 1 base; bases with no gene match: 7. Germline CDR1 reads SGHRS; CDR2 reads YFSETQ. The CDR3 bases are TGCGCCAGCAGCTTGCCCGACAGGGGTTGGACCGGGGAGCTGTTTTTT. Protein: CASSLPDRGWTGELFF.

The chain couples TRBV29-1 to TRBJ2-3; D remains unclear. The CDR3 is 14 amino acids. Per germline, CDR1 SQVTM and CDR2 ANQGSEA. V was cut by 2 bases and J by 2 bases, with 11 bases left in between. CDR3 nucleotides: TGCAGCGTTGAAAGCCAGTCATCCACAGATACGCAGTATTTT. Translated: CSVESQSSTDTQYF.

The chain is built from TRBV13 and TRBJ2-7; 9 bases agree with TRBD2. Trimming cost V 0 bases and J 4 bases; bases outside gene matches: 4. Germline-derived CDR1 and CDR2 are PRHDT and FYEKMQ (reference sequence). The CDR3 is made up of 15 amino acids. CDR3 amino acids: CASSLGLAGQYEQYF. The CDR3 coding sequence is TGTGCCAGCAGCTTAGGCCTAGCGGGACAGTACGAGCAGTACTTC.

This clonotype was seen more than once but under ten times. CDR3 DNA sequence: TGTGCCAGCAGCGGACTAGCGGGATTTAGTGAGCAGTTCTTC. As protein: CASSGLAGFSEQFF. This chain connects TRBV7-2 to TRBJ2-1; 12 positions match TRBD2. Germline V CDR1 and CDR2: SGHTA, FQGNSA. CDR3 length: 14 residues. Germline trimming cut 5 bases from V and 9 bases from J; bases unmatched to any gene: 5. Based on the CDR3 plus reference TRBV7-2 and TRBJ2-1, the full variable domain is GAGVSQSPSNKVTEKGKDVELRCDPISGHTALYWYRQSLGQGLEFLIYFQGNSAPDKSGLPSDRFSAERTGGSVSTLTIQRTQQEDSAVYLCASSGLAGFSEQFFGPGTRLTVL.

This clonotype was seen a handful of times. DNA for the CDR3: TGCAGTGCCCGACGGCTGGGTACTAATGAAAAACTGTTTTTT. Protein sequence: CSARRLGTNEKLFF. The chain employs TRBV20-1 and TRBJ1-4, with D unresolved. Germline CDR1 DFQATT, CDR2 SNEGSKA (reference sequence). V lost 6 bases and J lost 2, with 13 bases in between. The CDR3 sequence is 14 residues long.

This clonotype was recorded a few times. The CDR3 nucleotides read TGTGCCAGCCTAGCGTACGAAGAGACCCAGTACTTC. This sequence encodes CASLAYEETQYF. The chain recombines TRBV19 with TRBJ2-5, with TRBD2 as a possible D gene (6 bases). Per the germline V gene, CDR1 is LNHDA and CDR2 is SQIVND (reference sequence). This CDR3 spans 12 amino acids. The germline V and J ends were trimmed by 9 bases and 3 bases, with 11 bases remaining between them. Full variable domain (outside the CDR3, taken from reference TRBV19 and TRBJ2-5): DGGITQSPKYLFRKEGQNVTLSCEQNLNHDAMYWYRQDPGQGLRLIYYSQIVNDFQKGDIAEGYSVSREKKESFPLTVTSAQKNPTAFYLCASLAYEETQYFGPGTRLLVL.